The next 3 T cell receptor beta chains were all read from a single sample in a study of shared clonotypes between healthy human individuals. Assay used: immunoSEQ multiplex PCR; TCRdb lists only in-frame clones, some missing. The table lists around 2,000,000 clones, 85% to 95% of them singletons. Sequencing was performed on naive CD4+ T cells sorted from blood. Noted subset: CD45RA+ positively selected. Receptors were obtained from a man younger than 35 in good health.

The CDR3 DNA sequence: TGTGCCAGCAGCCAAGCCTACAGGGGGAATGGCTACACCTTC. Translated, it gives CASSQAYRGNGYTF. The chain has TRBV14 and TRBJ1-2; 8 bases are a match to TRBD1. The CDR3 is 14 amino acids. Germline CDR1 and CDR2: SGHDN and FVKESK. V gave up 1 base and J gave up 6 bases; unmatched junction bases: 4.

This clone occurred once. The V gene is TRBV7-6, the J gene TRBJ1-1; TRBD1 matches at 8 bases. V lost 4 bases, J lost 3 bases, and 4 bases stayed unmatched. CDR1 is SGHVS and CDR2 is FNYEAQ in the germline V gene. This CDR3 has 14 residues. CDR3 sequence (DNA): TGTGCCAGCAGCTCCAGGGGGCGCGACACTGAAGCTTTCTTT. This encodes CASSSRGRDTEAFF.

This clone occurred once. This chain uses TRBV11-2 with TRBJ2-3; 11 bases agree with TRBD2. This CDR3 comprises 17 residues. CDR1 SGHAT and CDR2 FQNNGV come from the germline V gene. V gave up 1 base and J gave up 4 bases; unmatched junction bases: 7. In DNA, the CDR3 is TGTGCCAGCAGCTTAGGCGCTCTAGCGGGGGGTGCAGATACGCAGTATTTT. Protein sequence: CASSLGALAGGADTQYF.